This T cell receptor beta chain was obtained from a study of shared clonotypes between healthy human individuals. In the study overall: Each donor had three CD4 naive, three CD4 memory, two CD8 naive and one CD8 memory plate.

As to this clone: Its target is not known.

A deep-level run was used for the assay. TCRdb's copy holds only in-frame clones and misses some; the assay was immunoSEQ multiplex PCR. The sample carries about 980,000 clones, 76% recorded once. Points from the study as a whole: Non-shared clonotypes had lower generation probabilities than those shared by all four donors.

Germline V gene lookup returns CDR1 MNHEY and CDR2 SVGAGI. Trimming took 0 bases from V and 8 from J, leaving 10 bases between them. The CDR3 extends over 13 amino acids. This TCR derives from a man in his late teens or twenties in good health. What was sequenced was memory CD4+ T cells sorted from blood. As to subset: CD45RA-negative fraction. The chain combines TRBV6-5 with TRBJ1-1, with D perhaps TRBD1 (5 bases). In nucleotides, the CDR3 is TGTGCCAGCAGTTACTCGGGGGGGGTAGAAGCTTTCTTT. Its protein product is CASSYSGGVEAFF.